One and the same sample provided the 17 T cell receptor beta chains below, sequenced in a study of cytomegalovirus exposure and HLA in healthy donors (dated by TCRdb to about 2017). Library construction relied on the immunoSEQ multiplex PCR assay. The multiplex PCR relied on a mix of 60 forward primers for TCR Vbeta segments and 13 reverse primers for TCR Jbeta segments. This immuneACCESS table, as held by TCRdb, lists in-frame sequences with V and J called but not all clones. Of the missing ones, under half trace to an unresolved V gene in checked studies; the others have no known cause. Counted in this sample were approximately 170,000 clones; around 80% of them appeared once. Roughly 1.6% of the sample is held by the ten biggest clonotypes. The source material was PBMCs. The receptors were gathered from a man between 40 and 49 years old in good health and CMV-seronegative.

This clone appeared a few times. The V gene is TRBV6-5, the J gene TRBJ1-1; 7 positions match TRBD1. The germline V gene has CDR1 MNHEY and CDR2 SVGAGI. The V and J ends lost 2 bases and 11 bases, in that order; junction bases with no gene match: 8. CDR3 length equals 13 residues. The CDR3 loop is CASSYPGTAVAFF. In DNA, the CDR3 is TGTGCCAGCAGTTACCCCGGGACAGCGGTCGCTTTCTTT.

The rearrangement links TRBV11-3 to TRBJ2-1; D is unresolved. Between the trimmed V and J ends, which lost 2 bases and 8 bases, there was a span of 19 bases. CDR3 length equals 16 residues. CDR1 and CDR2 from the germline V gene are SGHNT and YENEEA. This CDR3 is CASSLNPVTRPDEQFF. The CDR3 nucleotides read TGTGCCAGCAGCTTAAATCCAGTAACCAGGCCGGATGAGCAGTTCTTC.

The chain joins TRBV5-1 to TRBJ2-2; TRBD1 might be the D (5 bases). Between the trimmed V and J ends, which lost 0 bases and 10 bases, there was a span of 7 bases. Germline CDR1 reads SGHRS; CDR2 reads YFSETQ. CDR3 size: 12 residues. The CDR3 bases are TGCGCCAGCAGCTTGGGGGGCCTGGAGCTGTTTTTT. This translates into CASSLGGLELFF.

The rearrangement uses TRBV27 and TRBJ1-1; D gene ambiguous. The CDR3 is 13 amino acids. CDR1 is MNHEY and CDR2 is SMNVEV in the germline V gene (reference sequence). V shed 2 bases and J shed 1 base, with 5 bases lying between them. CDR3 sequence (DNA): TGTGCCAGCAGTTTAGGCGGGAACACTGAAGCTTTCTTT. Translating gives CASSLGGNTEAFF.

The rearrangement links TRBV7-8 to TRBJ1-1; 8 positions match TRBD1. This CDR3 comprises 16 residues. Germline V gene data show CDR1 as SGHVS and CDR2 as FQNEAQ. The V gene end was trimmed by 4 bases and the J gene end by 1 base; junction bases not matched to a gene: 8. CDR3 protein: CASSSRPTGENTEAFF. The CDR3 DNA is TGTGCCAGCAGCTCGCGCCCGACAGGGGAGAACACTGAAGCTTTCTTT.

The gene calls are TRBV28 and TRBJ2-7; possibly TRBD1 for D (6 bases). Trimming left V 5 bases short and J 3 bases short, with 11 bases between. CDR1 is MDHEN, CDR2 SYDVKM, per germline. The CDR3 runs 13 residues. CDR3 amino acids: CASSPDRFYEQYF. In DNA, the CDR3 is TGTGCCAGCAGTCCTGACAGGTTCTACGAGCAGTACTTC.

The chain combines TRBV5-1 with TRBJ2-3, with TRBD2 matching 8 bases. The CDR3 consists of 17 residues. V was pared by 1 base and J by 0 bases, with 7 bases of the junction left unmatched. The V gene's germline CDR1 is SGHRS and CDR2 YFSETQ. The CDR3 sequence is CASSLIGRAASTDTQYF. The CDR3 region has the DNA TGCGCCAGCAGCTTGATCGGGAGGGCCGCTAGCACAGATACGCAGTATTTT.

This clone was observed a single time. J is TRBJ2-7 and V is TRBV4-1; no definite D call. V was clipped by 3 bases and J by 0 bases, with 12 bases between them. Germline V gene sequence: CDR1 MGHRA, CDR2 YSYEKL. The CDR3 runs to 15 residues. CDR3 protein: CASSHPQRASYEQYF. The DNA of the CDR3 is TGCGCCAGCAGCCATCCCCAGCGAGCCTCCTACGAGCAGTACTTC.

This clone is deemed medium-sized (0.01 to 0.1%). The genes are TRBV7-2 and TRBJ2-5; the match to TRBD2 covers 9 bases. CDR1 and CDR2 from the germline V gene are SGHTA and FQGNSA. The CDR3 consists of 15 residues. The junction had 5 bases not matched to a gene; V was cut back by 1 base and J by 5 bases. This CDR3 reads CASSLGSGRRETQYF. CDR3 DNA: TGTGCCAGCAGCTTAGGTAGCGGGAGACGGGAGACCCAGTACTTC.

This clone was counted only a few times. V is TRBV13 and J is TRBJ1-2, with 7 positions matching TRBD1. The ends lost 0 bases at V and 6 bases at J; junction bases unmatched: 4. The CDR3 sequence is 14 residues long. The V gene's germline CDR1 is PRHDT and CDR2 FYEKMQ (reference sequence). In DNA form, the CDR3 reads TGTGCCAGCAGCTTAGGGAAAGGGGGCGATGGCTACACCTTC. This translates into CASSLGKGGDGYTF.

The chain is built from TRBV6-4 and TRBJ2-3, with 11 nucleotides matching TRBD2. Germline CDR1 and CDR2: MRHNA and SNTAGT. V dropped 2 bases and J dropped 2; count of bases not matched to a gene: 6. The CDR3 has 17 amino acids. The CDR3 is CASSDIGTSGDTDTQYF. The DNA of the CDR3 is TGTGCCAGCAGTGACATCGGGACTAGCGGAGACACAGATACGCAGTATTTT.

The rearrangement uses TRBV19 and TRBJ2-3, with 7 bases identical to TRBD1. This CDR3 contains 13 residues. Germline-derived CDR1 and CDR2 are LNHDA and SQIVND (reference sequence). The junction had 3 bases not matched to a gene; V was cut back by 6 bases and J by 3 bases. This CDR3 reads CASRMTGTDTQYF. The CDR3 DNA is TGTGCCAGTAGGATGACAGGGACAGATACGCAGTATTTT. Supplemented by reference TRBV19 and TRBJ2-3, the full variable domain reads DGGITQSPKYLFRKEGQNVTLSCEQNLNHDAMYWYRQDPGQGLRLIYYSQIVNDFQKGDIAEGYSVSREKKESFPLTVTSAQKNPTAFYLCASRMTGTDTQYFGPGTRLTVL.

A note on this clone: The same CDR3 is also encoded by other DNA sequences in this sample. The CDR3 region is CASSRPGQRDYGYTF. The CDR3 DNA reads as TGTGCCAGCAGCAGGCCGGGACAGCGTGACTATGGCTACACCTTC. The gene calls are TRBV28 and TRBJ1-2; the match to TRBD1 covers 7 bases. The CDR3 contains 15 residues. Germline V gene lookup returns CDR1 MDHEN and CDR2 SYDVKM. The V gene end was trimmed by 6 bases and the J gene end by 3 bases; junction bases not matched to a gene: 10.

This clone is a singleton in its sample. V gene TRBV6-4 combines with J gene TRBJ2-1; 9 bases line up with TRBD2. The CDR3 spans 14 residues. J was trimmed by 9 bases and V by 4 bases; bases with no gene match: 7. The V gene's germline CDR1 is MRHNA and CDR2 SNTAGT. The CDR3 region has the DNA TGTGCCAGCAGTGCGGCGGGAGGGCCTAGTGAGCAGTTCTTC. Protein product: CASSAAGGPSEQFF.

V and J are TRBV5-4 and TRBJ1-1; D remains unclear. In germline, CDR1 is SGHNT, CDR2 YYREEE (reference sequence). Trimming left V 1 base short and J 0 bases short, with 4 bases between. This CDR3 has 13 amino acids. CDR3 sequence (DNA): TGTGCCAGCAGCTTGACAGTGAACACTGAAGCTTTCTTT. Protein: CASSLTVNTEAFF.

The chain recombines TRBV25-1 with TRBJ1-6, with D maybe TRBD1 (5 bases). This CDR3 contains 16 residues. V was clipped by 0 bases and J by 10 bases, with 16 bases between them. Looked up from germline, CDR1 is MGHDK and CDR2 is SYGVNS. For the CDR3, the DNA is TGTGCCAGCAGTGAATACGCGGTCAGGGCGAACTCACCCCTCCACTTT. It specifies CASSEYAVRANSPLHF.

The genes are TRBV7-3 and TRBJ2-1; TRBD2 agrees at 8 bases. The CDR3 has 16 amino acids. Germline-derived CDR1 and CDR2 are SGHTA and FQGTGA. V shed 4 bases, J shed 8 bases, and the junction held 13 bases outside the gene matches. The CDR3 DNA reads as TGTGCCAGCAGCTCCGATGGACTAGCTTCTCCCCATGAGCAGTTCTTC. Its protein product is CASSSDGLASPHEQFF.